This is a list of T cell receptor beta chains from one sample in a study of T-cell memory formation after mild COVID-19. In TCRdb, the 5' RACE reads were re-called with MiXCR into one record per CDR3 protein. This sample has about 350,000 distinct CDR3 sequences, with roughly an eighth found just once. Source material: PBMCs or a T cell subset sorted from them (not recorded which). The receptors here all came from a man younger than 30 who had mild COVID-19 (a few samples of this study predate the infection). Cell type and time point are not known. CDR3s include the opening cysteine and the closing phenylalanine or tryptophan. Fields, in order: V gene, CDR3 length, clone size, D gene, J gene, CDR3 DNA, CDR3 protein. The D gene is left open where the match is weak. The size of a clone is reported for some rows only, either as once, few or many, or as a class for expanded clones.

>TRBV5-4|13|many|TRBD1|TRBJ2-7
TGTGCCAGCAGCTGGGACAGTTCCTACGAGCAGTACTTC
CASSWDSSYEQYF
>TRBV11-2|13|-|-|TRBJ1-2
TGTGCCAGCAGCTTAGAGCCCGGAGGAGGCTACACCTTC
CASSLEPGGGYTF
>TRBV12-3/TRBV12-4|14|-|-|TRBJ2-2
TGTGCCAGCAAGGTATTCATGTCGTCCGGGGAGCTGTTTTTT
CASKVFMSSGELFF
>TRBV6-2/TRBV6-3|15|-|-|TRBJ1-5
TGTGCCAGCAGCCCGCAGGGGAGGGACAATCAGCCCCAGCATTTT
CASSPQGRDNQPQHF
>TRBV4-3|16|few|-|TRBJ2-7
TGCGCCAGCAGCCAAGGCAACGCGGACAACTCCTACGAGCAGTACTTC
CASSQGNADNSYEQYF
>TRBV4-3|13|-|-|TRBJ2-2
TGCGCCAGTCGGGGAGGTTGGGCCGGGGAGCTGTTTTTT
CASRGGWAGELFF
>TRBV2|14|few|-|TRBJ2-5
TGTGCCAGCAGTCCAAACTCGCGGGCAGGGACCCAGTACTTC
CASSPNSRAGTQYF
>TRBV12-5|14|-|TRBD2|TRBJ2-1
TGTGCTAGTGGTTTCGGCGGAGGGAGGGATGAGCAGTTCTTC
CASGFGGGRDEQFF
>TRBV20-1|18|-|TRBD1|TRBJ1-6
TGCAGTGCTAGGGACCGGGAGGGGGCTAGTCCCTATAATTCACCCCTCCACTTT
CSARDREGASPYNSPLHF
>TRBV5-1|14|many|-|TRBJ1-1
TGTGCCAGCAGCCTGGCTGGGTCGAACACTGAAGCTTTCTTT
CASSLAGSNTEAFF
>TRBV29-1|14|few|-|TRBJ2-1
TGCAGCGTTGAGAACGGGAACAACGTCAATGAGCAGTTCTTC
CSVENGNNVNEQFF
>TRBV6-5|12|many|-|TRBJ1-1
TGTGCCAGCAGTTCCTACACAGGAGAAGCTTTCTTT
CASSSYTGEAFF
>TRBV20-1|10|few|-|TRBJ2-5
TGCAGTGCTAGGATAGAGACCCAGTACTTC
CSARIETQYF
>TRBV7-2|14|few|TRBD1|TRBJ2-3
TGTGCCAGCAGCTCGGTGACAGGGCGAAATACGCAGTATTTT
CASSSVTGRNTQYF
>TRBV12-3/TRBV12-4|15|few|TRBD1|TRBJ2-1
TGTGCCAGCAGTTTCTCTCAGGGGGCCGGCAATGAGCAGTTCTTC
CASSFSQGAGNEQFF
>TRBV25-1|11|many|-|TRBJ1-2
TGTGCCAGCAGAGAGAGGGAGGGCTACACCTTC
CASREREGYTF
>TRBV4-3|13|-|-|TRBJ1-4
TGCGCCAGCAGCCAACACCGGAATGAAAAACTGTTTTTT
CASSQHRNEKLFF
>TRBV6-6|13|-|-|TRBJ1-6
TGTGCCAGCAGTCCAACAGGGTTATCACCCCTCCACTTT
CASSPTGLSPLHF
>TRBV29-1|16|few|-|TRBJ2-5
TGCAGCGTTGAAGATGGGTTTGGCGGGCCGGGGGAGACCCAGTACTTC
CSVEDGFGGPGETQYF
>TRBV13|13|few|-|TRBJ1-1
TGTGCCAGCAGCTTAGGCCGGGCAGACGAAGCTTTCTTT
CASSLGRADEAFF
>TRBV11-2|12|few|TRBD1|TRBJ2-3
TGTGCCAGCAGGCCTACAGGGGTACAGCAGTATTTT
CASRPTGVQQYF
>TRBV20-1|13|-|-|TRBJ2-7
TGCAGTGCTAGAGATACGAGTTCGGACGAGCAGTACTTC
CSARDTSSDEQYF
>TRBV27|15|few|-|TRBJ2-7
TGTGCCAGCAGTTCATATGGCGGACTCTCCTACGAGCAGTACTTC
CASSSYGGLSYEQYF
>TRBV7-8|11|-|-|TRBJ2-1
TGTGCCAGCAGCGTACACAATGAGCAGTTCTTC
CASSVHNEQFF
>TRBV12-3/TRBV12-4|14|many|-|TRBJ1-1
TGTGCCAGCAGTTTAGGGCTCGGGAACACTGAAGCTTTCTTT
CASSLGLGNTEAFF
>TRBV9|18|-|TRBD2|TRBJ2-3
TGTGCCAGCAGCGTATCATCCTCAACCGGGGGGGCCCGAGATACGCAGTATTTT
CASSVSSSTGGARDTQYF
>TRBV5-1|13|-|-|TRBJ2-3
TGCGCCAGCAGACTACCCAGGTCAGATACGCAGTATTTT
CASRLPRSDTQYF
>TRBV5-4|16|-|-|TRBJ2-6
TGTGCCAGCAGCTTGCTGGACTTCTCTGGGGCCAACGTCCTGACTTTC
CASSLLDFSGANVLTF
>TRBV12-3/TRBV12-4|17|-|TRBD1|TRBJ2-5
TGTGCCAGCAGTTTCCCGGGACAGGGGGTTTGGGAAGAGACCCAGTACTTC
CASSFPGQGVWEETQYF
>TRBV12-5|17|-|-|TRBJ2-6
TGTGCTAGTGGTTTGGTACTGCAGGGCTCTGGGGCCAACGTCCTGACTTTC
CASGLVLQGSGANVLTF
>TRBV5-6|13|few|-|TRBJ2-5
TGTGCCAGCAGCGGCGCGGGGGCAGAGACCCAGTACTTC
CASSGAGAETQYF
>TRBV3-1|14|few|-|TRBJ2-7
TGTGCCAGCAGCCGCAGAGGACCTAAATACGAGCAGTACTTC
CASSRRGPKYEQYF
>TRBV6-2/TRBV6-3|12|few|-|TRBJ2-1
TGTGCCAGCCGTCCGGGTTACAATGAGCAGTTCTTC
CASRPGYNEQFF
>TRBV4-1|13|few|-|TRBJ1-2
TGCGCCAGCAGCCACCCCGGGGACTATGGCTACACCTTC
CASSHPGDYGYTF
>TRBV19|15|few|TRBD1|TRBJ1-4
TGTGCCAGTACTCCCAGCCACAGGGGACATGAAAAACTGTTTTTT
CASTPSHRGHEKLFF
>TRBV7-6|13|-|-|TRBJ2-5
TGTGCCAGCAGCCAGACAGAGAAAGAGACCCAGTACTTC
CASSQTEKETQYF
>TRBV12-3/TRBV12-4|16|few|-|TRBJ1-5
TGTGCCAGCAGTTTGACAGGTGGTGGGCCCAATCAGCCCCAGCATTTT
CASSLTGGGPNQPQHF
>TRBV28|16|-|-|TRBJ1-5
TGTGCCAGCAGTTTAAATCCGAACATCCCGGGGCAGCCCCAGCATTTT
CASSLNPNIPGQPQHF
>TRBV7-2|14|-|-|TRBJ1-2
TGTGCCAGCAGCCCTGTCGGGAGAGACTATGGCTACACCTTC
CASSPVGRDYGYTF
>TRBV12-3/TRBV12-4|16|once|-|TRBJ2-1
TGTGCCAGCAGCGCCCAAACAGGGGACTTTGACAATGAGCAGTTCTTC
CASSAQTGDFDNEQFF
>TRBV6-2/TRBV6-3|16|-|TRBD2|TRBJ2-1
TGTGCCAGCAGGTCCCTAGCGGGGGGGGAGAACAATGAGCAGTTCTTC
CASRSLAGGENNEQFF
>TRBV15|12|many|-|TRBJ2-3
TGTGCCACCAGCAGAGACACAGATACGCAGTATTTT
CATSRDTDTQYF
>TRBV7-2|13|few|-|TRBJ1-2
TGTGCCAGCAGCTTTGAGACAGGAAGAGGCTACACCTTC
CASSFETGRGYTF
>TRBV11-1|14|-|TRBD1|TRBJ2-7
TGTGCCAGCAGCCGGGGACAGGGGTCCCACGAGCAGTACTTC
CASSRGQGSHEQYF
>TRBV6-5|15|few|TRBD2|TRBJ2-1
TGTGCCAGCAGTTACCGGACAGCGGGAGGCAATGAGCAGTTCTTC
CASSYRTAGGNEQFF
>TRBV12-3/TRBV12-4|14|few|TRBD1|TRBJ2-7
TGTGCCAGCAGTAGGACCGGGACAGGGGACGAGCAGTACTTC
CASSRTGTGDEQYF
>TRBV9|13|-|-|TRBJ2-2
TGTGCCAGCAGCGACAGGTACACCGGGGAGCTGTTTTTT
CASSDRYTGELFF
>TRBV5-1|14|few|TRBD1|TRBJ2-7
TGCGCCAGCAGCTTACAGGGGCCCCCAGGCGAGCAGTACTTC
CASSLQGPPGEQYF
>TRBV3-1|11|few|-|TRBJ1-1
TGTGCCAGCAGCCAAAACAGTGAAGCTTTCTTT
CASSQNSEAFF
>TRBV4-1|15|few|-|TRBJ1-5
TGCGCCAGCAGTCCGGTCTGGGAGAGCAATCAGCCCCAGCATTTT
CASSPVWESNQPQHF
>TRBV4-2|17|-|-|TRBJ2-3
TGTGCCAGCAGCCAAGCGAGTAGGGGGTCTAGCACAGATACGCAGTATTTT
CASSQASRGSSTDTQYF
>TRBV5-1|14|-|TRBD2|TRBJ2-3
TGCGCCAGCAGCCCCGGACTAGTCGGAGATACGCAGTATTTT
CASSPGLVGDTQYF
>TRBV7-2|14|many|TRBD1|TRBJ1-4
TGTGCCAGCAGCCAGGACAGGGTAGATGAAAAACTGTTTTTT
CASSQDRVDEKLFF
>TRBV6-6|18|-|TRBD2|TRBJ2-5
TGTGCCAGCAGTTACGTCCCAGCGGGGGCCGCGGGAAGGGAGACCCAGTACTTC
CASSYVPAGAAGRETQYF
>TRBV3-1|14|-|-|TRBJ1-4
TGTGCCAGCAGCCCGGGGGGGCCCCAGGAAAAACTGTTTTTT
CASSPGGPQEKLFF
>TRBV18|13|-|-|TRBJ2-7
TGTGCCAGCTCACCAACGGCAGCTTACGAGCAGTACTTC
CASSPTAAYEQYF
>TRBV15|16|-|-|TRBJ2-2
TGTGCCACCAGCAGAGACGGAGCGATGAACACCGGGGAGCTGTTTTTT
CATSRDGAMNTGELFF
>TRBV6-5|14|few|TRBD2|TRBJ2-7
TGTGCCAGCAGGACCGGGGGGGCTAGGTTTGAGCAGTACTTC
CASRTGGARFEQYF
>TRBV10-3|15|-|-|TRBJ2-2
TGTGCCGCCAAAGCCGGGACACAAAACACCGGGGAGCTGTTTTTT
CAAKAGTQNTGELFF